This T cell receptor (beta chain) was identified during a study of vaccination and CD4 T cells after COVID-19. Study summary: Recovered patients in the cohort numbered six men and four women, two of them Hispanic.

This clonotype was seen only a few times. The antigen is not known. Oncomine TCR Beta short-read sequencing was applied to DNA from cultured CD4+ T cells. From CD4+ T cells that had been cultured, genomic DNA was extracted. Each CDR3 protein is one row after TCRdb ran MiXCR on the PCR reads. The sample yields about 14,000 distinct CDR3 sequences, less than 30% seen once. Treatment given: roughly 11-day PBMC culture with coronavirus spike peptide pools or control peptides (ViraFEST assay). ViraFEST stimulated the growth of antigen-specific T cells using peptide pools and subsequently profiled their TCRs by sequencing. Germline CDR1 and CDR2: GTSNPN and SVGIG (reference sequence). The CDR3 consists of 15 residues. Germline trimming cut 2 bases from V and 8 bases from J; bases unmatched to any gene: 11.

This clonotype was obtained from a human donor who received a COVID-19 vaccine. This chain uses TRBV30 with TRBJ1-1; the match to TRBD1 covers 10 bases. The sample was CD4+ T cells from blood, cultured in vitro, taken before SARS-CoV-2 vaccination. The CDR3 loop reads CAWSPRQGALREAFF. The CDR3 DNA is TGTGCCTGGAGTCCTCGACAGGGGGCTTTACGCGAAGCTTTCTTT.